Following are 9 T cell receptor beta chains from one sample sequenced in a study of CD8 T cells in ankylosing spondylitis. TCRdb processed the 5' RACE reads anew with MiXCR; each CDR3 protein has one entry. Of hundreds of thousands of distinct CDR3 sequences in the sample, roughly 32% were seen once. The specimen was blood, either unsorted or a sorted T cell fraction (not recorded which). The origin of the receptors is a male donor with ankylosing spondylitis or in good health (not recorded which).

In its sample, this clonotype was seen a few times. The chain carries TRBV4-2 and TRBJ2-7; 9 bases fit TRBD2. V lost 4 bases and J lost 3; bases outside the gene matches: 4. The CDR3 extends over 14 amino acids. Germline V CDR1 and CDR2: LGHNA, YNFKEQ. The DNA of the CDR3 is TGTGCCAGCAGCCCGCGGGAGGGAGGCTACGAGCAGTACTTC. Translated: CASSPREGGYEQYF.

This clonotype was detected only a few times. V gene TRBV23-1 combines with J gene TRBJ2-3; D perhaps matches TRBD2 (5 bases). TRBV23-1 is reported as an ORF; its role is uncertain. CDR3 length: 17 amino acids. The V end lost 1 base, the J end lost 1 base, and 15 bases lay between the germline ends. DNA for the CDR3: TGCGCCAGCAGTCAATTACCGCCTAGCTTGGGCACAGATACGCAGTATTTT. This sequence encodes CASSQLPPSLGTDTQYF.

The sample holds a few counts of this clonotype. V is TRBV15 and J is TRBJ2-3; 7 bases fit TRBD1. Germline lookup yields CDR1 LNHNV and CDR2 YYDKDF (reference sequence). The CDR3 is 15 amino acids. V shed 6 bases and J 0 bases; nucleotides not matched to a gene: 6. The CDR3 is CATRDKGASTDTQYF. The CDR3 nucleotides are TGTGCCACCAGGGATAAGGGGGCAAGCACAGATACGCAGTATTTT.

The V gene is TRBV29-1, the J gene TRBJ2-1, with TRBD2 matching 10 bases. Germline V gene sequence: CDR1 SQVTM, CDR2 ANQGSEA. V was clipped by 6 bases and J by 8 bases; unmatched bases: 13. This CDR3 has 15 residues. This CDR3 is CSVTNLAGGIDEQFF. The CDR3 DNA follows: TGCAGCGTAACAAACTTAGCGGGGGGTATCGATGAGCAGTTCTTC.

Only a few counts were recorded for this clonotype. The chain carries TRBV7-2 and TRBJ2-7, with D tentatively TRBD1 or TRBD2 (5 bases each). Looked up from germline, CDR1 is SGHTA and CDR2 is FQGNSA. Deletions cut 0 bases from V and 0 bases from J, with 9 bases between. This CDR3 region has 15 residues. The CDR3 coding sequence is TGTGCCAGCAGCTTAGCGAGTGGGGGCTCCTACGAGCAGTACTTC. Protein sequence: CASSLASGGSYEQYF.

This rearrangement joins TRBV6-1 to TRBJ1-1; no firm D call. CDR3 size: 15 residues. V lost 1 base and J lost 0, with 9 bases in between. Per germline, CDR1 MNHNS and CDR2 SASEGT. CDR3 loop: CASSEVMDLNTEAFF. The CDR3 DNA reads as TGTGCCAGCAGTGAAGTAATGGACCTGAACACTGAAGCTTTCTTT.

The gene calls are TRBV11-2 and TRBJ1-4; 10 nucleotides line up with TRBD1. V was clipped by 4 bases and J by 8 bases; unmatched bases: 10. Germline values: CDR1 SGHAT, CDR2 FQNNGV. The CDR3 covers 16 residues. CDR3 in amino acids: CASSSSDRGRREKLFF. The CDR3 DNA reads as TGTGCCAGCAGCTCATCTGACAGGGGGCGGCGGGAAAAACTGTTTTTT.

V is TRBV29-1 and J is TRBJ2-1; the D gene is possibly TRBD2 (5 bases). The CDR3 has 15 amino acids. The germline V gene encodes CDR1 SQVTM and CDR2 ANQGSEA. V gave up 4 bases and J gave up 3 bases, with 16 bases separating them. The DNA for the CDR3 is TGCAGCGTTGGGGGTCGGGGAGCCGTCTACAATGAGCAGTTCTTC. This gives the protein CSVGGRGAVYNEQFF.

This sequence joins TRBV29-1 and TRBJ2-7, with D perhaps TRBD1 (7 bases). V was shortened by 5 bases and J by 3 bases, with 11 bases between the two germline ends. The CDR3 totals 12 residues. Germline V gives CDR1 SQVTM, CDR2 ANQGSEA. The CDR3 is CSVPGGGYEQYF. The CDR3, as DNA: TGCAGCGTTCCAGGGGGAGGCTACGAGCAGTACTTC.